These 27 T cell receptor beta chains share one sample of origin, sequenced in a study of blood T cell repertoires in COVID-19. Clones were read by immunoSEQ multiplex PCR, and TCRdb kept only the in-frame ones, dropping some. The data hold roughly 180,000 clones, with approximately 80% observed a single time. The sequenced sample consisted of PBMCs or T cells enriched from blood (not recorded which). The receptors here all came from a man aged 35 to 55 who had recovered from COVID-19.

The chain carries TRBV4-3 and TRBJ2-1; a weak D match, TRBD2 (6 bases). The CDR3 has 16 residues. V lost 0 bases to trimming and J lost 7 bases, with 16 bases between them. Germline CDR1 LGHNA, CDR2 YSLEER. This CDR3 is CASSQDLGGLPNEQFF. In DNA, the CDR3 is TGCGCCAGCAGCCAAGACCTTGGTGGACTACCGAATGAGCAGTTCTTC.

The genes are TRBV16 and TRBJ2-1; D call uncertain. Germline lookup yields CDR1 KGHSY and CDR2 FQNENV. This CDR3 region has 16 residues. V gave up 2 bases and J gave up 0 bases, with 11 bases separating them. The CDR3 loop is CASSQGPPSSYNEQFF. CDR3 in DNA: TGTGCCAGCAGCCAAGGCCCCCCAAGCTCCTACAATGAGCAGTTCTTC.

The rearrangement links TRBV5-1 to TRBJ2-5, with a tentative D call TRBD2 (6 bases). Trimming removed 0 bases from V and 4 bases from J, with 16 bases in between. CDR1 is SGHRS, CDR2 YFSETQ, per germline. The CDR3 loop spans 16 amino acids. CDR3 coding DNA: TGCGCCAGCAGCTTGGCCCGGGACGCGGGAAGAGAGACCCAGTACTTC. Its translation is CASSLARDAGRETQYF.

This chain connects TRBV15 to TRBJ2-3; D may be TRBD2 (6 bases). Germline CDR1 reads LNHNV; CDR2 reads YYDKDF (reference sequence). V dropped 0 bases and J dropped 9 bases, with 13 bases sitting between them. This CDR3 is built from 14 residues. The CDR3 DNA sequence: TGTGCCACCAGCAGAGATTATACTAGCCCAACGCAGTATTTT. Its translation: CATSRDYTSPTQYF.

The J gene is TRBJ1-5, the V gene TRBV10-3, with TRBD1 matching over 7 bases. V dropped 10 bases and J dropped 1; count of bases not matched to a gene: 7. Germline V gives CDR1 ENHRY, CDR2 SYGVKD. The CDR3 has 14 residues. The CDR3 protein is CATRQGSSNQPQHF. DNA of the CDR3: TGTGCCACCCGACAGGGATCGAGCAATCAGCCCCAGCATTTT.

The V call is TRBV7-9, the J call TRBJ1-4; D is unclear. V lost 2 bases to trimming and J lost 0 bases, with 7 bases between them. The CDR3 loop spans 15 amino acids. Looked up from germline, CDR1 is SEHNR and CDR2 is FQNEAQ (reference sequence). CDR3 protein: CASSLLSATNEKLFF. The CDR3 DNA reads TGTGCCAGCAGCTTACTCTCTGCAACTAATGAAAAACTGTTTTTT.

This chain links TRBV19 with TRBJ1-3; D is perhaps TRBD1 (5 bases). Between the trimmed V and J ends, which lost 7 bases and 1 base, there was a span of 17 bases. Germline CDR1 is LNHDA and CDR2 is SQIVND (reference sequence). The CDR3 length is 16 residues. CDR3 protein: CASTPPGLTSGNTIYF. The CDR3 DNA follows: TGTGCCAGTACACCCCCAGGGCTCACGTCTGGAAACACCATATATTTT.

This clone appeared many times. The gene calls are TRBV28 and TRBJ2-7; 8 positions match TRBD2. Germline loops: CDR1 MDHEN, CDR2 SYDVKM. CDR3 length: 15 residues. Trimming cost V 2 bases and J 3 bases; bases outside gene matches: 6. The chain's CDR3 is CASSLRGGRGYEQYF. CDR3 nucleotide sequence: TGTGCCAGCAGTTTACGGGGGGGCAGAGGCTACGAGCAGTACTTC. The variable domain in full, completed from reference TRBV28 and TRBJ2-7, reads DVKVTQSSRYLVKRTGEKVFLECVQDMDHENMFWYRQDPGLGLRLIYFSYDVKMKEKGDIPEGYSVSREKKERFSLILESASTNQTSMYLCASSLRGGRGYEQYFGPGTRLTVT.

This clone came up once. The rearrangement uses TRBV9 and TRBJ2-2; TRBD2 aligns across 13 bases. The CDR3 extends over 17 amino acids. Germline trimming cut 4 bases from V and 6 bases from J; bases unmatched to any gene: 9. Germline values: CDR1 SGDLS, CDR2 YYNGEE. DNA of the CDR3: TGTGCCAGCAGCTCCAGGACTAGCGGGAGCTTAGCCGGGGAGCTGTTTTTT. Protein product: CASSSRTSGSLAGELFF.

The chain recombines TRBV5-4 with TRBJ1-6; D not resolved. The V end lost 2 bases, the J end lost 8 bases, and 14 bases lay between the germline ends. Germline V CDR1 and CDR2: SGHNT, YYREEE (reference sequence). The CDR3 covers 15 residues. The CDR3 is CASSFGSGLDSPLHF. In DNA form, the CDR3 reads TGTGCCAGCAGCTTCGGTAGTGGTTTGGATTCACCCCTCCACTTT.

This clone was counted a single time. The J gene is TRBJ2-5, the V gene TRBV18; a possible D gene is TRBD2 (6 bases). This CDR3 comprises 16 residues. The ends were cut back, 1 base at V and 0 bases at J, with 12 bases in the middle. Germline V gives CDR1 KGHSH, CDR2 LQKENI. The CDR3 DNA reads TGTGCCAGCTCACCACAGCCGGGAGTTTACCAAGAGACCCAGTACTTC. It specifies CASSPQPGVYQETQYF.

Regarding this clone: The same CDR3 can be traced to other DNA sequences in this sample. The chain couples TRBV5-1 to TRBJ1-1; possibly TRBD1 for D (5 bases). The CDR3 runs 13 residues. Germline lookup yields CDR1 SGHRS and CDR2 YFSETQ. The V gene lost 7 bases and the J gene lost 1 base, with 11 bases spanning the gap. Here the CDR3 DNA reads TGCGCCAGCTCGTCGCAGGGGAACACTGAAGCTTTCTTT. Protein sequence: CASSSQGNTEAFF.

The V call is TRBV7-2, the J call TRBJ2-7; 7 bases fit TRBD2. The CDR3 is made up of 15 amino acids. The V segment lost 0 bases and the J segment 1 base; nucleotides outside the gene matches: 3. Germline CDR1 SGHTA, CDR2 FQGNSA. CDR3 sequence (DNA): TGTGCCAGCAGCTTAGCTGGGAGGGGTTCCTACGAGCAGTACTTC. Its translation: CASSLAGRGSYEQYF.

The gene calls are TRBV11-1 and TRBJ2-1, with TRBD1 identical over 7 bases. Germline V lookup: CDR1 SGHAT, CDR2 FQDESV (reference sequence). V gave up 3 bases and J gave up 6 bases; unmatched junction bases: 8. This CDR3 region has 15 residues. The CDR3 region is CASSLTGLAGNEQFF. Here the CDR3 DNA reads TGTGCCAGCAGCTTGACAGGGTTGGCAGGCAATGAGCAGTTCTTC.

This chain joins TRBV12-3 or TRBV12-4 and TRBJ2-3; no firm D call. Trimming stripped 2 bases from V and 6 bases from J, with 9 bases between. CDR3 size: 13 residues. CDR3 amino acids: CASSLLAADTQYF. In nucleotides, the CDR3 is TGTGCCAGCAGTTTACTCGCAGCGGATACGCAGTATTTT.

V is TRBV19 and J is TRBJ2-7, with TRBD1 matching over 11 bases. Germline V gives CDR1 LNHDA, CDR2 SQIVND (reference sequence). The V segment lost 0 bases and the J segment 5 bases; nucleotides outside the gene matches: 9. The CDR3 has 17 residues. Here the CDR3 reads CASSIDAGTGGSNEQYF. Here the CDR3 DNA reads TGTGCCAGTAGTATAGACGCCGGGACAGGGGGAAGCAACGAGCAGTACTTC.

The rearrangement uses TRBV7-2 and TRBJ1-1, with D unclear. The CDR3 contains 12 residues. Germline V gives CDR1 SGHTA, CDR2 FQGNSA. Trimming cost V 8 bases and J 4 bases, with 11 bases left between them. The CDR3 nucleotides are TGTGCCAGCGGGCGTGAAGTCACTGAAGCTTTCTTT. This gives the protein CASGREVTEAFF.

CDR3 sequence reads: CASSVDRAHSPLHF. The CDR3 bases are TGTGCCAGCAGTGTTGACAGGGCCCATTCACCCCTCCACTTT. This rearrangement joins TRBV25-1 to TRBJ1-6; 7 bases match TRBD1. CDR3 length: 14 residues. Germline values: CDR1 MGHDK, CDR2 SYGVNS. The V segment lost 4 bases and the J segment 8 bases; nucleotides outside the gene matches: 5.

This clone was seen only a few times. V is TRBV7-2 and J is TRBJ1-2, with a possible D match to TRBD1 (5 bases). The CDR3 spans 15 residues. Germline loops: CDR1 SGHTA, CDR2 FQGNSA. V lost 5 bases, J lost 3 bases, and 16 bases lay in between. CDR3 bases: TGTGCCAGCAGCGAGGACACCCAGAACGACTATGGCTACACCTTC. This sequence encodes CASSEDTQNDYGYTF.

The DNA of the CDR3 is TGTGCCATCAGTGAGTACACGGGACTAGCGGGATCTGAGCAGTTCTTC. This sequence encodes CAISEYTGLAGSEQFF. The rearrangement uses TRBV10-3 and TRBJ2-1, with TRBD2 identical over 13 bases. The CDR3 totals 16 residues. CDR1 is ENHRY and CDR2 is SYGVKD in the germline V gene. V shed 1 base and J 9 bases; nucleotides not matched to a gene: 6.

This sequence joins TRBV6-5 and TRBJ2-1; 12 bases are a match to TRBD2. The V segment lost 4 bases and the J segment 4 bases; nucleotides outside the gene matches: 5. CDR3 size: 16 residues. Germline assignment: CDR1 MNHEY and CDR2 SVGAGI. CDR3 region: CASSSHGTSGYNEQFF. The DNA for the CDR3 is TGTGCCAGCAGTTCCCATGGGACTAGCGGGTACAATGAGCAGTTCTTC.

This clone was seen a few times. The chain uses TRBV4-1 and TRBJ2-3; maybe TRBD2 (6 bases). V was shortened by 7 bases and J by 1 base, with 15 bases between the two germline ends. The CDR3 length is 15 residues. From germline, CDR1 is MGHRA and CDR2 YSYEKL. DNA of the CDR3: TGCGCCAGCAATCCAGCCTGGGAGGGCACAGATACGCAGTATTTT. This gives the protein CASNPAWEGTDTQYF.

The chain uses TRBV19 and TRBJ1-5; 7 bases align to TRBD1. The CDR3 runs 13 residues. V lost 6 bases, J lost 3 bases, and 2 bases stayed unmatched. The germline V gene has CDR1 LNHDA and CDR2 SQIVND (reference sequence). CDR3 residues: CASRDRDNQPQHF. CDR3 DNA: TGTGCCAGTAGAGACAGGGACAATCAGCCCCAGCATTTT.

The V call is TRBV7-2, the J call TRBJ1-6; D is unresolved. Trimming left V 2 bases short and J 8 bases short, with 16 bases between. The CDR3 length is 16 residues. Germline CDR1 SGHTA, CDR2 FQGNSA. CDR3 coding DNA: TGTGCCAGCAGCTTAAGCGATGGGTTTGGTCATTCACCCCTCCACTTT. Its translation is CASSLSDGFGHSPLHF.

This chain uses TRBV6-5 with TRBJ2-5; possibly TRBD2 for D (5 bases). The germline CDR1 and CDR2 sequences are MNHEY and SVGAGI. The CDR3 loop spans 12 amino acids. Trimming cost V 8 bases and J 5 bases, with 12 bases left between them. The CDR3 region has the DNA TGTGCCAGCCAGCGGAGTACGGAGACCCAGTACTTC. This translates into CASQRSTETQYF.

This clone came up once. This chain's CDR3 is CASSYLGLAIAADTQYF. The CDR3 coding sequence is TGCGCCAGCAGCTACCTGGGACTAGCGATAGCGGCTGATACGCAGTATTTT. The chain recombines TRBV5-1 with TRBJ2-3, with TRBD2 matching 10 bases. Trimming took 3 bases from V and 6 from J; bases not matched to a gene: 13. The CDR3 covers 17 residues. In germline, CDR1 is SGHRS, CDR2 YFSETQ.

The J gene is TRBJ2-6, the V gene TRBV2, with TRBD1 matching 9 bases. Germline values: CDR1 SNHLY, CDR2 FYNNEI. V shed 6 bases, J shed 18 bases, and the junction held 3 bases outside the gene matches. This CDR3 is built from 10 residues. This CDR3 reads CASSGQGKTF. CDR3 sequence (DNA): TGTGCCAGCAGCGGACAGGGGAAGACTTTC.